The entry that follows covers one TCR beta chain sequence. The germline V gene has CDR1 SQVTM and CDR2 ANQGSEA. V was pared by 6 bases and J by 1 base, with 4 bases between. The CDR3 extends over 11 amino acids. The data were taken from a study of blood T cell repertoires in COVID-19. Overall study context: PBMCs, B-cell-depleted T cells, or T cells provided the cDNA or gDNA that made up the material.

The protocol was immunoSEQ multiplex PCR, while the TCRdb copy is restricted to in-frame clones and leaves out a portion. The top ten hold 0.45% to 0.65% of the sample, which has about 190,000 clones, around nine tenths seen once. The chain uses TRBV29-1 and TRBJ1-3; D is uncertain. The source of this sequence is a man aged 50-60 years with acute or convalescent COVID-19. Sequenced sample: peripheral blood. CDR3 protein: CSVLSGNTIYF. The CDR3 DNA sequence: TGCAGCGTCCTATCTGGAAACACCATATATTTT. The full variable domain, with the rest looked up from reference TRBV29-1 and TRBJ1-3, is SAVISQKPSRDICQRGTSLTIQCQVDSQVTMMFWYRQQPGQSLTLIATANQGSEATYESGFVIDKFPISRPNLTFSTLTVSNMSPEDSSIYLCSVLSGNTIYFGEGSWLTVV.